Below are 20 T cell receptor beta chains sequenced from a single sample in a study of identifying expanded T cells in peripheral blood. Repertoires were generated with immunoSEQ multiplex PCR, while TCRdb's copy carries only in-frame clones and drops some. The sample holds over 65,000 clones, approximately 90% seen once. Sequences were obtained from blood. The source is a person aged 18-70 years in good health.

The genes are TRBV25-1 and TRBJ2-1; 12 bases match TRBD2. With 5 bases clipped from V and 6 bases from J, the junction kept 5 bases outside the gene matches. This CDR3 contains 15 residues. Germline V gene sequence: CDR1 MGHDK, CDR2 SYGVNS. Here the CDR3 DNA reads TGTGCCAGCAGTCAAGGACTAGCGGGGAGCAATGAGCAGTTCTTC. Encoded protein: CASSQGLAGSNEQFF.

CDR3 sequence: CASTTRQGVSGNQPQHF. The CDR3 nucleotides are TGTGCCAGTACCACCAGACAGGGGGTCAGCGGCAATCAGCCCCAGCATTTT. V gene TRBV19 combines with J gene TRBJ1-5, with TRBD1 matching 9 bases. V was pared by 7 bases and J by 2 bases, with 12 bases of the junction left unmatched. Per the germline V gene, CDR1 is LNHDA and CDR2 is SQIVND (reference sequence). The CDR3 totals 17 residues.

V usage is TRBV5-5 and J usage is TRBJ1-4; D is perhaps TRBD1 (5 bases). The V gene's germline CDR1 is SGHKS and CDR2 YYEKEE (reference sequence). The CDR3 has 15 residues. The V and J ends lost 3 bases and 2 bases respectively, with 11 bases between them. CDR3 sequence: CASSSGTFTNEKLFF. The CDR3 nucleotides read TGTGCCAGCAGCTCTGGGACTTTTACTAATGAAAAACTGTTTTTT. The full variable domain, completed using reference TRBV5-5 and TRBJ1-4, is DAGVTQSPTHLIKTRGQQVTLRCSPISGHKSVSWYQQVLGQGPQFIFQYYEKEERGRGNFPDRFSARQFPNYSSELNVNALLLGDSALYLCASSSGTFTNEKLFFGSGTQLSVL.

The V gene is TRBV5-1, the J gene TRBJ1-2; possible D gene TRBD1, 6 bases. The length of the CDR3 is 15 residues. Germline V gene lookup returns CDR1 SGHRS and CDR2 YFSETQ. V shed 4 bases and J shed 3 bases, with 16 bases lying between them. CDR3 sequence (DNA): TGCGCCAGCAGCCCAGGCCGGGGGGCGGACTATGGCTACACCTTC. The encoded protein is CASSPGRGADYGYTF.

The rearrangement joins TRBV7-9 to TRBJ2-3; no reliable D call. CDR3 length: 13 amino acids. CDR1 is SEHNR, CDR2 FQNEAQ, per germline (reference sequence). The V end lost 5 bases, the J end lost 1 base, and 7 bases lay between the germline ends. DNA of the CDR3: TGTGCCAGCAGCCCGCCCGGCACAGATACGCAGTATTTT. As protein: CASSPPGTDTQYF.

Only one count was recorded for this clone. The chain couples TRBV19 to TRBJ1-1; D perhaps matches TRBD1 (5 bases). V lost 6 bases, J lost 6 bases, and 17 bases lay in between. Looked up from germline, CDR1 is LNHDA and CDR2 is SQIVND (reference sequence). The CDR3 contains 14 residues. The CDR3 is CASRPLWGGSEAFF. CDR3 nucleotide sequence: TGTGCCAGTAGGCCTCTCTGGGGGGGGTCTGAAGCTTTCTTT.

This clone was seen only once. The V gene is TRBV7-2, the J gene TRBJ2-2; the match to TRBD1 covers 7 bases. The V gene's germline CDR1 is SGHTA and CDR2 FQGNSA. With 5 bases clipped from V and 5 bases from J, the junction kept 8 bases outside the gene matches. This CDR3 has 15 residues. CDR3: CASSPQGLGTGELFF. In nucleotides, the CDR3 is TGTGCCAGCAGCCCACAGGGGTTAGGAACCGGGGAGCTGTTTTTT.

The chain couples TRBV29-1 to TRBJ2-3; 7 nucleotides match TRBD1. V shed 6 bases and J 2 bases; nucleotides not matched to a gene: 11. The V gene's germline CDR1 is SQVTM and CDR2 ANQGSEA. The CDR3 length is 15 residues. The CDR3 sequence: CSVAPRDRVTDTQYF. CDR3 in DNA: TGCAGCGTCGCCCCCCGGGACAGAGTCACAGATACGCAGTATTTT.

The chain joins TRBV10-3 to TRBJ1-1; the D is unclear. The CDR3 is made up of 14 amino acids. Germline V CDR1 and CDR2: ENHRY, SYGVKD. Trimming took off 8 bases at V and 0 bases at J, with 13 bases between the two ends. CDR3 region: CAIEDGRMNTEAFF. The CDR3 DNA is TGTGCCATCGAAGACGGCAGGATGAACACTGAAGCTTTCTTT.

The sample holds a few counts of this clone. The rearrangement uses TRBV29-1 and TRBJ1-1, with D possibly matching TRBD1 (6 bases). Trimming pared 4 bases from V and 3 bases from J, leaving 15 bases between. CDR1 is SQVTM and CDR2 is ANQGSEA in the germline V gene. The CDR3 is made up of 14 amino acids. The CDR3 bases are TGCAGCGTTGTTATGAAGGGGGTAGACACTGAAGCTTTCTTT. This sequence encodes CSVVMKGVDTEAFF.

The chain joins TRBV6-6 to TRBJ1-2; unclear D gene. V was shortened by 4 bases and J by 3 bases, with 12 bases between the two germline ends. Germline loops: CDR1 MNHNY, CDR2 SVGAGI (reference sequence). This CDR3 is built from 14 residues. CDR3 region: CASSLAGWDYGYTF. The CDR3 DNA follows: TGTGCCAGCAGTTTGGCCGGTTGGGACTATGGCTACACCTTC.

The chain joins TRBV10-3 to TRBJ1-1, with a weak D call TRBD1 (5 bases). The germline V gene has CDR1 ENHRY and CDR2 SYGVKD. CDR3 size: 15 residues. V was pared by 3 bases and J by 11 bases, with 22 bases between. CDR3 DNA sequence: TGTGCCATCAGTGACCCTACGTTAATCTGGGACGCTGCTTTCTTT. It translates to CAISDPTLIWDAAFF.

The chain couples TRBV5-1 to TRBJ2-7, with D unresolved. CDR1 is SGHRS, CDR2 YFSETQ, per germline. Between the trimmed V and J ends, which lost 0 bases and 2 bases, there was a span of 12 bases. CDR3 length equals 15 residues. The CDR3 sequence: CASSLDRGSPYEQYF. CDR3 nucleotides: TGCGCCAGCAGCTTGGATCGCGGCAGTCCCTACGAGCAGTACTTC. Based on the CDR3 plus reference TRBV5-1 and TRBJ2-7, the full variable domain is KAGVTQTPRYLIKTRGQQVTLSCSPISGHRSVSWYQQTPGQGLQFLFEYFSETQRNKGNFPGRFSGRQFSNSRSEMNVSTLELGDSALYLCASSLDRGSPYEQYFGPGTRLTVT.

This chain links TRBV2 with TRBJ1-1; TRBD1 aligns across 7 bases. The CDR3 is 14 amino acids. Germline V CDR1 and CDR2: SNHLY, FYNNEI. V gave up 4 bases and J gave up 5 bases; unmatched junction bases: 7. The chain's CDR3 is CASSVSQGGTEAFF. The CDR3 nucleotides read TGTGCCAGCAGTGTGTCCCAGGGGGGGACTGAAGCTTTCTTT. Combining the CDR3 with reference TRBV2 and TRBJ1-1 gives the whole variable domain EPEVTQTPSHQVTQMGQEVILRCVPISNHLYFYWYRQILGQKVEFLVSFYNNEISEKSEIFDDQFSVERPDGSNFTLKIRSTKLEDSAMYFCASSVSQGGTEAFFGQGTRLTVV.

This clone was detected only a few times. This chain uses TRBV7-9 with TRBJ1-4; D is undetermined. The CDR3 is made up of 13 amino acids. The ends were cut back, 1 base at V and 7 bases at J, with 7 bases in the middle. Germline V gene lookup returns CDR1 SEHNR and CDR2 FQNEAQ (reference sequence). Here the CDR3 reads CASSLVWGEKLFF. DNA of the CDR3: TGTGCCAGCAGCTTAGTGTGGGGTGAAAAACTGTTTTTT.

The CDR3 reads CASSLGPNNEQFF. The CDR3 bases are TGTGCCAGCAGCTTGGGGCCCAACAATGAGCAGTTCTTC. The V call is TRBV5-6, the J call TRBJ2-1; D unresolved. Trimming took off 0 bases at V and 5 bases at J, with 6 bases between the two ends. Germline V lookup: CDR1 SGHDT, CDR2 YYEEEE. The CDR3 has 13 amino acids. The variable domain in full, completed from reference TRBV5-6 and TRBJ2-1, reads DAGVTQSPTHLIKTRGQQVTLRCSPKSGHDTVSWYQQALGQGPQFIFQYYEEEERQRGNFPDRFSGHQFPNYSSELNVNALLLGDSALYLCASSLGPNNEQFFGPGTRLTVL.

J is TRBJ2-1 and V is TRBV4-2; 8 nucleotides align to TRBD2. Germline assignment: CDR1 LGHNA and CDR2 YNFKEQ. This CDR3 comprises 16 residues. The ends lost 3 bases at V and 8 bases at J; junction bases unmatched: 12. The CDR3 nucleotides are TGTGCCAGCAGCCAGGGGGGGAGCGGGAGTGTAGATGAGCAGTTCTTC. It yields the protein CASSQGGSGSVDEQFF.

The chain is built from TRBV27 and TRBJ1-2; 7 positions agree with TRBD1. The CDR3 extends over 15 amino acids. Germline values: CDR1 MNHEY, CDR2 SMNVEV (reference sequence). V was pared by 5 bases and J by 1 base, with 7 bases of the junction left unmatched. The CDR3 bases are TGTGCCAGCAGTCCCAGACAGGGAGGTAACTATGGCTACACCTTC. This gives the protein CASSPRQGGNYGYTF.

CDR3 coding DNA: TGTGCCAGCAGCCAGCAGGGGCGGTCCGGAAACACCATATATTTT. Its translation: CASSQQGRSGNTIYF. The V gene is TRBV7-2, the J gene TRBJ1-3; possible D gene TRBD1, 6 bases. The CDR3 has 15 amino acids. V was clipped by 5 bases and J by 4 bases, with 15 bases between them. CDR1 is SGHTA, CDR2 FQGNSA, per germline.

This chain joins TRBV5-1 and TRBJ1-2; 7 bases are shared with TRBD1. This CDR3 contains 16 residues. CDR1 and CDR2 from the germline V gene are SGHRS and YFSETQ. J was trimmed by 2 bases and V by 0 bases; bases with no gene match: 7. For the CDR3, the DNA is TGCGCCAGCAGCTTGGTGTCAGGGGGGACGAACTATGGCTACACCTTC. The encoded protein is CASSLVSGGTNYGYTF. Full variable domain (outside the CDR3, taken from reference TRBV5-1 and TRBJ1-2): KAGVTQTPRYLIKTRGQQVTLSCSPISGHRSVSWYQQTPGQGLQFLFEYFSETQRNKGNFPGRFSGRQFSNSRSEMNVSTLELGDSALYLCASSLVSGGTNYGYTFGSGTRLTVV.